What follows describes a single TCR beta chain. Its specificity is unknown. The trim removed 1 base at V and 2 bases at J, leaving 1 base unmatched. The CDR3 has 14 residues. Looked up from germline, CDR1 is LNHDA and CDR2 is SQIVND (reference sequence). Primers included in the PCR were 60 Vbeta and 13 Jbeta primers. The data were produced by immunoSEQ multiplex PCR, yet TCRdb's version contains in-frame clones alone and is incomplete. Of about 76,000 clones in the sample, roughly 78% were seen once. The data belong to a study of cytomegalovirus exposure and HLA in healthy donors. Study-wide points: Several of the most significant clusters appeared linked to common viral pathogens, based on a later analysis. Within the data, a cluster of highly shared sequence variants was likely a sequencing artifact.

The sequenced sample was PBMCs. The receptor was isolated from a male donor in good health and CMV-seropositive. The rearrangement links TRBV19 to TRBJ2-7; 8 bases line up with TRBD1. CDR3 DNA: TGTGCCAGTAGTATAGGGACAGGGCCCTACGAGCAGTACTTC. It is translated as CASSIGTGPYEQYF. Variable domain in full (rest from reference TRBV19 and TRBJ2-7): DGGITQSPKYLFRKEGQNVTLSCEQNLNHDAMYWYRQDPGQGLRLIYYSQIVNDFQKGDIAEGYSVSREKKESFPLTVTSAQKNPTAFYLCASSIGTGPYEQYFGPGTRLTVT.